This T cell receptor beta chain was recovered during a study of CD4+ T cells in melanoma. Study-wide points: A reported correlation linked neoantigen-specific CD4+ T cells to CD8+, macrophage and B cell function. Neoantigen-specific CD4+ T cells in melanoma reportedly had diverse differentiation states.

This CDR3 spans 16 amino acids. Germline assignment: CDR1 MNHNS and CDR2 SASEGT. Trimming at V came to 4 bases and at J to 7 bases, leaving 10 bases not matched to a gene. About this clone itself: Its target is unknown.

TCRdb keeps only in-frame clones here, not all; method: immunoSEQ multiplex PCR. The sample lists fewer than 15,000 clones; 60% to 85% were seen once. The sample taken for sequencing was cells from a culture (not recorded whether cultured in vitro). This clonotype originated in a human donor with melanoma. The chain couples TRBV6-1 to TRBJ1-6; 7 nucleotides agree with TRBD1. The CDR3 bases are TGTGCCAGCAGTGCGCATCCGGGACAGTGGAATTCACCCCTCCACTTT. Amino acids: CASSAHPGQWNSPLHF.